Below, 10 T cell receptor beta chains from the same sample are listed, as sequenced in a study of T cell responses to AZD1222 COVID-19 vaccine (dated by TCRdb to about 2021). The library relied on the immunoSEQ multiplex PCR assay. Sourced from immuneACCESS, this table was stored by TCRdb with only in-frame sequences that have V and J called. A share of the clones is absent; for the studies checked, an unresolved V gene accounts for under half, and the remainder has no known explanation. This sample holds under 130,000 clones; around 96% were observed only once. The top ten hold roughly 2.2% of the sample. The time point label, as the study defines it: baseline before first vaccination. The sample in question was peripheral blood, obtained on day 0 of AZD1222 vaccination. Receptors originate from an adult in good health.

This clone was counted once. The rearrangement joins TRBV6-1 to TRBJ2-3, with a tentative D call TRBD1 (6 bases). This CDR3 contains 17 residues. Looked up from germline, CDR1 is MNHNS and CDR2 is SASEGT. V dropped 2 bases and J dropped 4 bases, with 19 bases sitting between them. The DNA for the CDR3 is TGTGCCAGCAGTGAATTGGCAGGGGATATTGTCTCAGATACGCAGTATTTT. Translating gives CASSELAGDIVSDTQYF.

This chain uses TRBV18 with TRBJ2-1; 8 bases are a match to TRBD2. CDR1 KGHSH and CDR2 LQKENI come from the germline V gene. The CDR3 contains 13 residues. V was clipped by 6 bases and J by 3 bases; unmatched bases: 1. The DNA for the CDR3 is TGTGCCAGCTCGGCGGGAGGCTACAATGAGCAGTTCTTC. Its translation is CASSAGGYNEQFF.

A single count supports this clone. This chain joins TRBV6-1 and TRBJ1-5; D remains unclear. Germline V lookup: CDR1 MNHNS, CDR2 SASEGT. Deletions cut 1 base from V and 5 bases from J, with 6 bases between. CDR3 size: 13 residues. The CDR3 spells CASSEDRDQPQHF. The DNA for the CDR3 is TGTGCCAGCAGTGAAGATAGAGATCAGCCCCAGCATTTT.

The chain recombines TRBV11-2 with TRBJ1-2, with D possibly matching TRBD1 (5 bases). Trimming left V 5 bases short and J 4 bases short, with 11 bases between. This CDR3 spans 13 amino acids. Germline V CDR1 and CDR2: SGHAT, FQNNGV. CDR3 DNA sequence: TGTGCCAGCAGCCTCGGGGACCTCTATGGCTACACCTTC. Translating gives CASSLGDLYGYTF.

This CDR3 is CASSSQGTNEKLFF. In DNA form, the CDR3 reads TGTGCCAGCAGCTCGCAGGGTACTAATGAAAAACTGTTTTTT. The chain is built from TRBV11-2 and TRBJ1-4, with D perhaps matching TRBD1 (5 bases). Per germline, CDR1 SGHAT and CDR2 FQNNGV. Trimming removed 4 bases from V and 2 bases from J, with 8 bases in between. The CDR3 contains 14 residues.

V and J are TRBV6-4 and TRBJ1-1, with a possible D match to TRBD1 (5 bases). The CDR3 consists of 14 residues. In germline, CDR1 is MRHNA, CDR2 SNTAGT. With 2 bases removed from V and 4 bases from J, the gap between germline ends came to 11 bases. CDR3 sequence reads: CASSDGDLSTEAFF. The CDR3 DNA follows: TGTGCCAGCAGTGACGGGGACCTGAGCACTGAAGCTTTCTTT.

The count of this clone is one. The V call is TRBV19, the J call TRBJ2-3; D may be TRBD2 (6 bases). V lost 5 bases, J lost 7 bases, and 22 bases lay in between. Looked up from germline, CDR1 is LNHDA and CDR2 is SQIVND (reference sequence). The CDR3 extends over 16 amino acids. CDR3 nucleotide sequence: TGTGCCAGTAGTCCTTTTTCATTATACGGGGACTATACGCAGTATTTT. Translation: CASSPFSLYGDYTQYF.

This chain joins TRBV6-2 or TRBV6-3 and TRBJ2-7, with D uncertain. The CDR3 loop spans 14 amino acids. Trimming took off 2 bases at V and 5 bases at J, with 13 bases between the two ends. CDR1 MNHEY and CDR2 SVGEGT come from the germline V gene. CDR3 region: CASSYDQLMDEQYF. The CDR3 bases are TGTGCCAGCAGTTACGACCAGCTGATGGACGAGCAGTACTTC.

V gene TRBV27 combines with J gene TRBJ1-1; D may be TRBD1 (5 bases). CDR1 MNHEY and CDR2 SMNVEV come from the germline V gene (reference sequence). V lost 3 bases to trimming and J lost 4 bases, with 9 bases between them. CDR3 length: 13 amino acids. CDR3 loop: CASSFQGVTEAFF. CDR3 sequence (DNA): TGTGCCAGCAGTTTCCAGGGAGTCACTGAAGCTTTCTTT.

This chain uses TRBV10-2 with TRBJ1-1; 9 bases are a match to TRBD1. Germline CDR1 WSHSY, CDR2 SAAADI. The CDR3 consists of 17 residues. The V gene end was trimmed by 0 bases and the J gene end by 4 bases; junction bases not matched to a gene: 9. Here the CDR3 reads CASSESVGTGLTTEAFF. CDR3 nucleotide sequence: TGCGCCAGCAGTGAGTCGGTCGGGACAGGGCTTACCACTGAAGCTTTCTTT.